Following are 13 T cell receptor beta chains from one sample sequenced in a study of blood T cell repertoires in COVID-19. Some clones are missing from TCRdb's copy, which holds only in-frame ones; the method was immunoSEQ multiplex PCR. The profile shows under 90,000 clones, about three quarters of them singletons. Sequenced input: peripheral blood. The origin of the receptors is a man aged 50-60 years with active or convalescent COVID-19.

V gene TRBV11-2 combines with J gene TRBJ2-7; TRBD1 agrees at 12 bases. There are 14 residues in the CDR3. J lost 5 bases, V lost 6 bases, and 5 bases had no gene match. Germline-derived CDR1 and CDR2 are SGHAT and FQNNGV. The CDR3 loop reads CASRTGTGGDEQYF. DNA of the CDR3: TGTGCCAGCAGGACGGGGACAGGGGGCGACGAGCAGTACTTC.

This chain connects TRBV6-5 to TRBJ2-3; the match to TRBD1 covers 11 bases. Germline trimming cut 6 bases from V and 1 base from J; bases unmatched to any gene: 3. CDR3 length: 15 amino acids. CDR1 is MNHEY, CDR2 SVGAGI, per germline. CDR3 in DNA: TGTGCCAGCAGGCCGGACAGGGGGCGCACAGATACGCAGTATTTT. This translates into CASRPDRGRTDTQYF.

The chain carries TRBV4-3 and TRBJ1-5; D remains ambiguous. The CDR3 has 14 residues. Germline V CDR1 and CDR2: LGHNA, YSLEER. V lost 0 bases and J lost 3, with 6 bases in between. CDR3 coding DNA: TGCGCCAGCAGCCAAGACAGTTTCAATCAGCCCCAGCATTTT. Its protein product is CASSQDSFNQPQHF.

This sequence joins TRBV6-5 and TRBJ1-2, with 7 bases aligning to TRBD1. The CDR3 extends over 15 amino acids. Germline CDR1 is MNHEY and CDR2 is SVGAGI. V lost 6 bases to trimming and J lost 0 bases; unmatched junction nucleotides: 7. CDR3 sequence reads: CASSAGQASNYGYTF. In nucleotides, the CDR3 is TGTGCCAGCAGCGCCGGACAGGCTTCTAACTATGGCTACACCTTC.

This CDR3 reads CASSPSRQGRETQYF. The CDR3 DNA reads TGTGCCAGCAGCCCCTCTAGGCAGGGTCGGGAGACCCAGTACTTC. The chain employs TRBV2 and TRBJ2-5, with D perhaps matching TRBD1 (5 bases). This CDR3 has 15 residues. Germline assignment: CDR1 SNHLY and CDR2 FYNNEI. V was pared by 6 bases and J by 5 bases, with 19 bases between.

This clone was counted at least ten times. Within the sample, other DNA sequences also encode this same CDR3. V gene TRBV9 combines with J gene TRBJ2-3; unclear D gene. Looked up from germline, CDR1 is SGDLS and CDR2 is YYNGEE. The CDR3 has 12 amino acids. V was cut by 0 bases and J by 4 bases, with 3 bases left in between. The CDR3 bases are TGTGCCAGCAGCGTAGCTGCAGATACGCAGTATTTT. Its protein product is CASSVAADTQYF. Full variable domain (outside the CDR3, taken from reference TRBV9 and TRBJ2-3): DSGVTQTPKHLITATGQRVTLRCSPRSGDLSVYWYQQSLDQGLQFLIQYYNGEERAKGNILERFSAQQFPDLHSELNLSSLELGDSALYFCASSVAADTQYFGPGTRLTVL.

The rearrangement joins TRBV7-4 to TRBJ1-2; possible D gene TRBD1, 6 bases. Per the germline V gene, CDR1 is SGHVT and CDR2 is SQSDAQ. This CDR3 region has 15 residues. The V and J ends lost 5 bases and 5 bases respectively, with 18 bases between them. The CDR3 coding sequence is TGTGCCAGCAGCGTCAACAGGGTGGAATGGTATGGCTACACCTTC. This sequence encodes CASSVNRVEWYGYTF.

The J gene is TRBJ1-4, the V gene TRBV7-2; 7 nucleotides align to TRBD1. In germline, CDR1 is SGHTA, CDR2 FQGNSA. After removal of 1 base from V and 8 bases from J, the junction contained 7 bases not matched to a gene. The CDR3 is 15 amino acids. CDR3: CASSLGRGGDEKLFF. In DNA, the CDR3 is TGTGCCAGCAGCTTAGGTCGAGGGGGCGACGAAAAACTGTTTTTT.

The chain couples TRBV21-1 to TRBJ1-4. TRBV21-1 is noted as a pseudogene. This CDR3 comprises 15 residues. The CDR3 sequence is CASSKSGGPNEKLFF. As DNA, the CDR3 is TGTGCCAGCAGCAAATCGGGGGGCCCTAATGAAAAACTGTTTTTT.

The CDR3 DNA reads as TGTGCCAGCAGCCAGCGGATGGGAACAGGGAACACTGAAGCTTTCTTT. Encoded protein: CASSQRMGTGNTEAFF. V usage is TRBV3-1 (or the pseudogene TRBV3-2) and J usage is TRBJ1-1, with a possible D match to TRBD1 (5 bases). V lost 3 bases, J lost 1 base, and 15 bases lay in between. CDR3 length: 16 residues. Germline assignment: CDR1 LGHDT and CDR2 YNNKEL (reference sequence).

CDR3 residues: CASTQGSGANVLTF. In DNA form, the CDR3 reads TGTGCCAGCACCCAGGGCTCTGGGGCCAACGTCCTGACTTTC. The genes are TRBV7-2 and TRBJ2-6; weak D call: TRBD1 (5 bases). The V gene's germline CDR1 is SGHTA and CDR2 FQGNSA. V was clipped by 7 bases and J by 0 bases, with 7 bases between them. The CDR3 sequence is 14 residues long.

The CDR3 is CASSRWGALDSNQPQHF. The CDR3 nucleotides read TGTGCCAGCAGCCGATGGGGAGCTCTAGATAGCAATCAGCCCCAGCATTTT. The V call is TRBV6-6, the J call TRBJ1-5; D not resolved. V was pared by 6 bases and J by 0 bases, with 18 bases between. CDR1 is MNHNY and CDR2 is SVGAGI in the germline V gene (reference sequence). CDR3 size: 17 residues.

This clone was detected only once. The CDR3 DNA follows: TGTGCCAGCAGCCTTGAGGGGGTACAGCCCCAGCATTTT. Translating it yields CASSLEGVQPQHF. This chain uses TRBV11-2 with TRBJ1-5; D might be TRBD1 (6 bases). The length of the CDR3 is 13 residues. Per the germline V gene, CDR1 is SGHAT and CDR2 is FQNNGV. Trimming took 5 bases from V and 7 from J, leaving 12 bases between them.